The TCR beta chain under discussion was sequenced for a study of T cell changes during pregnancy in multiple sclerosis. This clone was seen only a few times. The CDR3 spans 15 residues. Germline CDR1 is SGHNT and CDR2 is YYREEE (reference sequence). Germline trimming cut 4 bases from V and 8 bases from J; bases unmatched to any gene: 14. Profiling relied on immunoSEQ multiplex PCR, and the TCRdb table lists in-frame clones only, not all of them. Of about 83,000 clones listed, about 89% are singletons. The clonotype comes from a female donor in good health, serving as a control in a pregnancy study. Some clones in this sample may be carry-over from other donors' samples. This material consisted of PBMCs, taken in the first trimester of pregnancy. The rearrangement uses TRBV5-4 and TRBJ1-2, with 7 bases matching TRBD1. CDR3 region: CASSTLGTAGWGYTF. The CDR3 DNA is TGTGCCAGCAGCACCCTCGGGACAGCAGGTTGGGGCTACACCTTC.